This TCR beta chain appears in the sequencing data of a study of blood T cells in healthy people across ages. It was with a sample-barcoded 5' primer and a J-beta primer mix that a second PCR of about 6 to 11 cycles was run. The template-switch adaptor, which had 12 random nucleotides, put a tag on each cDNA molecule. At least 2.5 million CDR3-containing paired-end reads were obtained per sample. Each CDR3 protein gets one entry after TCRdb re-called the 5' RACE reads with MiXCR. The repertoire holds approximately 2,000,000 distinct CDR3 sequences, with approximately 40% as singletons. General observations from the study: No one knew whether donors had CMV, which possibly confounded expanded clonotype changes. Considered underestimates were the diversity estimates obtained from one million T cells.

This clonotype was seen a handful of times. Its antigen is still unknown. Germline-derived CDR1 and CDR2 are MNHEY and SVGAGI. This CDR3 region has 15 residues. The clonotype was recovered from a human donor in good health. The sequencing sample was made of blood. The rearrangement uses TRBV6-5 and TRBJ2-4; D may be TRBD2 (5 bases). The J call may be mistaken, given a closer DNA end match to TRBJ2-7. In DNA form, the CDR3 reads TGTGCCAGCAGACCCGGTGAGGGAGTAAAATTCGAGCAGTACTTC. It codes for CASRPGEGVKFEQYF.